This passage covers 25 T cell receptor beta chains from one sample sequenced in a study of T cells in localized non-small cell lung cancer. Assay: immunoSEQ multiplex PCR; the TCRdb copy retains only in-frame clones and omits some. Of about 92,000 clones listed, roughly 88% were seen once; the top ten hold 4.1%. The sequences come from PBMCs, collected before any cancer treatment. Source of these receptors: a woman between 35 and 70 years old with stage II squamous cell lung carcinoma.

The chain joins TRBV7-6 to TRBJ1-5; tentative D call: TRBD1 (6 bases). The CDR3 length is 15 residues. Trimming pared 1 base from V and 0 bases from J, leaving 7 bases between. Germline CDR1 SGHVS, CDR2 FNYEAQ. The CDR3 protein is CASSLVDSSNQPQHF. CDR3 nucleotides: TGTGCCAGCAGCTTAGTGGACAGTAGCAATCAGCCCCAGCATTTT. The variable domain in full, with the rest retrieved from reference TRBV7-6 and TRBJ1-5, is GAGVSQSPRYKVTKRGQDVALRCDPISGHVSLYWYRQALGQGPEFLTYFNYEAQQDKSGLPNDRFSAERPEGSISTLTIQRTEQRDSAMYRCASSLVDSSNQPQHFGDGTRLSIL.

DNA for the CDR3: TGTGCCAGCTCACCTCTCCGGGGGGCGGAAGAAAAACTGTTTTTT. It is translated as CASSPLRGAEEKLFF. This chain connects TRBV18 to TRBJ1-4; maybe TRBD1 (6 bases). V dropped 3 bases and J dropped 8 bases, with 16 bases sitting between them. There are 15 residues in the CDR3. The germline gives CDR1 KGHSH, CDR2 LQKENI.

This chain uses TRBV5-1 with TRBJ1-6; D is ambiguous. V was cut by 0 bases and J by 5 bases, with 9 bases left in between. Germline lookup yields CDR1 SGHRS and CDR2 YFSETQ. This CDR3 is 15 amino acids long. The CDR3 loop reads CASSLEPSDNSPLHF. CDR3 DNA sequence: TGCGCCAGCAGCTTGGAACCCTCGGATAATTCACCCCTCCACTTT.

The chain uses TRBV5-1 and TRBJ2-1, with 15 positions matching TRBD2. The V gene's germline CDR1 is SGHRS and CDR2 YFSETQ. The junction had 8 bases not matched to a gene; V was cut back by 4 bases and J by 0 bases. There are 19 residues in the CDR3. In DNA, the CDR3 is TGCGCCAGCAGCACGGGACTAGCGGGAGGCCCAAGCTCCTACAATGAGCAGTTCTTC. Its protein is CASSTGLAGGPSSYNEQFF. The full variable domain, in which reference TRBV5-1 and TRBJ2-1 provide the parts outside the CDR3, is KAGVTQTPRYLIKTRGQQVTLSCSPISGHRSVSWYQQTPGQGLQFLFEYFSETQRNKGNFPGRFSGRQFSNSRSEMNVSTLELGDSALYLCASSTGLAGGPSSYNEQFFGPGTRLTVL.

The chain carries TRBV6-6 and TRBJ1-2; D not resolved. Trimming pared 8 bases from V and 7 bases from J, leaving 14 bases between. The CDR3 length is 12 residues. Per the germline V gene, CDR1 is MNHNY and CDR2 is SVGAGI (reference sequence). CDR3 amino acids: CASGPGSVGYTF. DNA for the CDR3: TGTGCCAGCGGGCCGGGGTCGGTTGGCTACACCTTC.

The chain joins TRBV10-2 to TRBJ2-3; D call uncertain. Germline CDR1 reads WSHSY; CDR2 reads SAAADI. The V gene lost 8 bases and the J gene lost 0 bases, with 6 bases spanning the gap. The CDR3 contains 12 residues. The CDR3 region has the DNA TGCGCCAGCGCCGACAGCACAGATACGCAGTATTTT. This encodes CASADSTDTQYF.

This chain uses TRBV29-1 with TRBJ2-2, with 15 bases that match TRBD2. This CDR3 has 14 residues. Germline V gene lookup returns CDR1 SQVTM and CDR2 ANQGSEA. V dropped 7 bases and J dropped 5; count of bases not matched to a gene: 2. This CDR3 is CSAGLAGGTGELFF. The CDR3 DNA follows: TGCAGCGCGGGACTAGCGGGGGGAACCGGGGAGCTGTTTTTT.

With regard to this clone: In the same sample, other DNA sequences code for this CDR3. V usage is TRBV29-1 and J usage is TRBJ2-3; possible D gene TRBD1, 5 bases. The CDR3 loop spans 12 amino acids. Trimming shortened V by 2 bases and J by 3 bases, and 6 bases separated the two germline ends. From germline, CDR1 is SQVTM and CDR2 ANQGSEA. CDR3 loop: CSVERGTDTQYF. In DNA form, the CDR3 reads TGCAGCGTTGAAAGGGGAACAGATACGCAGTATTTT.

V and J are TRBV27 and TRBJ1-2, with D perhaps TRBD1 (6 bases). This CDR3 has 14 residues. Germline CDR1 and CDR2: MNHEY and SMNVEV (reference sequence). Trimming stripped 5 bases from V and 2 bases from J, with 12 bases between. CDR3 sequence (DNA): TGTGCCAGCAGTGTTAGACAGGCGAACTATGGCTACACCTTC. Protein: CASSVRQANYGYTF.

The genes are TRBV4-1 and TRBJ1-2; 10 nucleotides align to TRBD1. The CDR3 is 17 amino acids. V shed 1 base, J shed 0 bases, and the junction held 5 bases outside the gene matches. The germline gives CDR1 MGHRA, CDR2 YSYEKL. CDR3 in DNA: TGCGCCAGCAGCCAAGCGACAGGGGGCTATTCTAACTATGGCTACACCTTC. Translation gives CASSQATGGYSNYGYTF.

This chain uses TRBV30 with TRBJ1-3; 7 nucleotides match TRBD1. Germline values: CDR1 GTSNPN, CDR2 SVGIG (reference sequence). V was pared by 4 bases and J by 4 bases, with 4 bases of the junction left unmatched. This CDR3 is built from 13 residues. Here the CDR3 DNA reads TGTGCCTGGAACCCAGGGGGGGGAAACACCATATATTTT. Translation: CAWNPGGGNTIYF.

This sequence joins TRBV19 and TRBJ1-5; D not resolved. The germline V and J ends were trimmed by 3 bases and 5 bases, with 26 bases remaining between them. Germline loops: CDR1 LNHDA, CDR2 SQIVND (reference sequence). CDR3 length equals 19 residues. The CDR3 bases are TGTGCCAGTAGTATGAAAGGGTGGATAGATTGGGCCGGAGATCAGCCCCAGCATTTT. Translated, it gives CASSMKGWIDWAGDQPQHF.

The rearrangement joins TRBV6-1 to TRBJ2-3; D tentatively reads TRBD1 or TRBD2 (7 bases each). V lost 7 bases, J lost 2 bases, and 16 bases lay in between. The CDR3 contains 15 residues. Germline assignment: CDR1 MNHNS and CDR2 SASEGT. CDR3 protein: CASTRQGGDTDTQYF. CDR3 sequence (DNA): TGTGCCAGCACCCGACAGGGAGGGGACACAGATACGCAGTATTTT.

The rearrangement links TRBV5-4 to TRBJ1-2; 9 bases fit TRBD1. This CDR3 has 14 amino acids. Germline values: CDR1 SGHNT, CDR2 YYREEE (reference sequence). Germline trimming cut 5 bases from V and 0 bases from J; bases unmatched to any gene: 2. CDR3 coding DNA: TGTGCCAGCAGTCGGGACAGGGCTAACTATGGCTACACCTTC. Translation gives CASSRDRANYGYTF.

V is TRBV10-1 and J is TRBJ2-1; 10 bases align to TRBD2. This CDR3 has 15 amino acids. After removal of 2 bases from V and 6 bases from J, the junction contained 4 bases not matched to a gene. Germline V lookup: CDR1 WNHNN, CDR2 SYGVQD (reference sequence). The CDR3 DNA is TGCGCCAGCAGTGAGGAGGGACTAGCGCGCAATGAGCAGTTCTTC. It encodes CASSEEGLARNEQFF.

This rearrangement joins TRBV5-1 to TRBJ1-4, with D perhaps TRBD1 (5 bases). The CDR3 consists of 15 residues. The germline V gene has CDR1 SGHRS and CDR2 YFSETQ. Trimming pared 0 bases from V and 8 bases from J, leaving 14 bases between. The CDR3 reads CASSLAGRGEEKLFF. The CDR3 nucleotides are TGCGCCAGCAGCTTGGCCGGGAGGGGCGAGGAAAAACTGTTTTTT.

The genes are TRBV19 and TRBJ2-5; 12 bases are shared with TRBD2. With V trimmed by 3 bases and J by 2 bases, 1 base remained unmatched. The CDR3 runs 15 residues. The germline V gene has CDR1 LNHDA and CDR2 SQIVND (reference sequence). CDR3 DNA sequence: TGTGCCAGTAGTATCGGGACTAGCGGGCAAGAGACCCAGTACTTC. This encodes CASSIGTSGQETQYF.

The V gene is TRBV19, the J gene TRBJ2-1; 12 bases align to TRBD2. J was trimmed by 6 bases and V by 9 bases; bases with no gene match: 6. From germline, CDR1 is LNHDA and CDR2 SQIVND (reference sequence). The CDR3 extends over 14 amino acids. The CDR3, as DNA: TGTGCCAGCACCTCACTAGCGGGAGGCAATGAGCAGTTCTTC. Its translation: CASTSLAGGNEQFF.

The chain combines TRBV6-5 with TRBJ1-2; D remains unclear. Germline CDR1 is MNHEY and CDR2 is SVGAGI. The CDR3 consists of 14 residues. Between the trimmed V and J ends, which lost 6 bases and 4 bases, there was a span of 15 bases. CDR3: CASRPMREIYGYTF. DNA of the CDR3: TGTGCCAGCAGGCCAATGAGGGAAATCTATGGCTACACCTTC.

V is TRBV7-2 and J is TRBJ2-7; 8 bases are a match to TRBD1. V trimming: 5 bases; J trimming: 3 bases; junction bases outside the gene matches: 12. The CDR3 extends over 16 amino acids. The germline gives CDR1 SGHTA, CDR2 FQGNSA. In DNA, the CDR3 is TGTGCCAGCAGCCAAGGATGGGACAGGAGAGGCTACGAGCAGTACTTC. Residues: CASSQGWDRRGYEQYF.

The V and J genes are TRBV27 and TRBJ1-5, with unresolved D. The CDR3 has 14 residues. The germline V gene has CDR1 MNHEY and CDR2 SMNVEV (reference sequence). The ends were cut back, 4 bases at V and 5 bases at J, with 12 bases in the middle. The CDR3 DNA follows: TGTGCCAGCAGTTCGGTTGGTCCCCATCAGCCCCAGCATTTT. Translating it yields CASSSVGPHQPQHF.

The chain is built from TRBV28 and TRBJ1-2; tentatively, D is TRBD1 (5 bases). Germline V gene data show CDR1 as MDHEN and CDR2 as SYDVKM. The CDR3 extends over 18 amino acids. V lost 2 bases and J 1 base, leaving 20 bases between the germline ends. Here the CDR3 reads CASSLGGSGGGGNYGYTF. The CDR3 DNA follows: TGTGCCAGCAGTTTAGGGGGAAGCGGGGGAGGCGGTAACTATGGCTACACCTTC.

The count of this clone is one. The CDR3: CAWRLAGPGDTQYF. Here the CDR3 DNA reads TGTGCCTGGAGGCTAGCGGGACCCGGGGATACGCAGTATTTT. V is TRBV30 and J is TRBJ2-3, with 9 positions matching TRBD2. The V gene's germline CDR1 is GTSNPN and CDR2 SVGIG (reference sequence). This CDR3 has 14 residues. The trim removed 3 bases at V and 6 bases at J, leaving 7 bases unmatched.

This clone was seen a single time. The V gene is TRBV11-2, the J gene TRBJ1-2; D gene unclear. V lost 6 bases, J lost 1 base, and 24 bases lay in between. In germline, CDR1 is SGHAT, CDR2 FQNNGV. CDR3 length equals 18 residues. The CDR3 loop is CASSQSGGGLRDNYGYTF. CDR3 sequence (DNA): TGTGCCAGCAGTCAAAGTGGAGGTGGTTTGAGGGATAACTATGGCTACACCTTC.

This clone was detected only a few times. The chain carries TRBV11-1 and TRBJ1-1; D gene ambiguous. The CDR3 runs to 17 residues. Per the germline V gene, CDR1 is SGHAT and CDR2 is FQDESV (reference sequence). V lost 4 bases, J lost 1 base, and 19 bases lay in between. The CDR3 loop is CASSSFVGTRGNTEAFF. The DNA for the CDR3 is TGTGCCAGCAGCTCCTTCGTAGGAACGCGAGGGAACACTGAAGCTTTCTTT.